The 11 T cell receptor beta chains in this list originate from one sample, sequenced in a study of T cells expressing NK-cell markers. For each CDR3 protein, TCRdb gives one entry from its re-call of the 5' RACE reads, without DNA. The specimen's table records 350,000 to 400,000 distinct CDR3 sequences. Sequencing used blood T cells: a sorted CD56 or NKG2C T cell subset, CD4+ or CD8+ T cells, or bulk PBMC T cells (not recorded which). The receptors shown here come from a woman aged 45-65 years in good health.

The chain carries TRBV5-1 and TRBJ2-1; without DNA, the TCRdb call of TRBD2 cannot be checked. Germline CDR1 reads SGHRS; CDR2 reads YFSETQ. This CDR3 region has 14 residues. CDR3 region: CASSLTGGPWEQFF. Combining the CDR3 with reference TRBV5-1 and TRBJ2-1 gives the whole variable domain KAGVTQTPRYLIKTRGQQVTLSCSPISGHRSVSWYQQTPGQGLQFLFEYFSETQRNKGNFPGRFSGRQFSNSRSEMNVSTLELGDSALYLCASSLTGGPWEQFFGPGTRLTVL.

The CDR3 here is CASSFAQGENTEAFF. The rearrangement joins TRBV7-9 to TRBJ1-1; with no DNA, the TCRdb D assignment of TRBD1 cannot be verified. This CDR3 has 15 amino acids. Germline CDR1 reads SEHNR; CDR2 reads FQNEAQ (reference sequence). Together with reference TRBV7-9 and TRBJ1-1, the CDR3 gives the full variable domain: DTGVSQNPRHKITKRGQNVTFRCDPISEHNRLYWYRQTLGQGPEFLTYFQNEAQLEKSRLLSDRFSAERPKGSFSTLEIQRTEQGDSAMYLCASSFAQGENTEAFFGQGTRLTVV.

The chain combines TRBV7-9 with TRBJ2-5; the TCRdb D gene call, TRBD2, has no DNA to confirm it. Germline CDR1 is SEHNR and CDR2 is FQNEAQ (reference sequence). The CDR3 loop spans 15 amino acids. The CDR3 spells CASSSVLGLQETQYF.

The chain couples TRBV3-1 to TRBJ2-4; there is no DNA to check the TCRdb D call of TRBD1. Germline loops: CDR1 LGHDT, CDR2 YNNKEL (reference sequence). The CDR3 extends over 16 amino acids. CDR3 loop: CASSSWTGSAKNIQYF.

The V gene is TRBV19, the J gene TRBJ2-7; TCRdb's D gene call, TRBD1, goes unchecked for lack of DNA. This CDR3 is built from 15 residues. From germline, CDR1 is LNHDA and CDR2 SQIVND (reference sequence). The CDR3 loop reads CASSIVGPPGGEQYF.

J is TRBJ2-1 and V is TRBV7-9; the D gene TCRdb calls, TRBD2, cannot be checked with no DNA. This CDR3 has 17 amino acids. CDR1 is SEHNR and CDR2 is FQNEAQ in the germline V gene (reference sequence). CDR3 protein: CASSPNPGLAGEGEQFF.

This chain uses TRBV4-1 with TRBJ1-1; TCRdb proposes TRBD1, but this gene call is untestable without DNA. CDR1 and CDR2 (germline): MGHRA, YSYEKL. The CDR3 length is 16 residues. The chain's CDR3 is CASSPLLGGGITEAFF.

The V call is TRBV6-6, the J call TRBJ2-1; TCRdb designates TRBD2, a call that cannot be tested without DNA. The CDR3 totals 15 residues. In germline, CDR1 is MNHNY, CDR2 SVGAGI (reference sequence). This CDR3 reads CASSSGGDYDNEQFF.

The rearrangement links TRBV5-1 to TRBJ2-1; TCRdb picks TRBD1, but there is no DNA to check that call. This CDR3 region has 14 residues. Germline V gene data show CDR1 as SGHRS and CDR2 as YFSETQ. The CDR3: CASSNPGQYNEQFF. The variable domain in full, completed from reference TRBV5-1 and TRBJ2-1, reads KAGVTQTPRYLIKTRGQQVTLSCSPISGHRSVSWYQQTPGQGLQFLFEYFSETQRNKGNFPGRFSGRQFSNSRSEMNVSTLELGDSALYLCASSNPGQYNEQFFGPGTRLTVL.

The chain links TRBV7-9 to TRBJ1-4; TCRdb reports TRBD1, a call that lacks DNA to check it against. The germline CDR1 and CDR2 sequences are SEHNR and FQNEAQ (reference sequence). The CDR3 contains 14 residues. The chain's CDR3 is CASSPRRGDEKLFF.

V gene TRBV7-9 combines with J gene TRBJ2-5; TCRdb picks TRBD1, but there is no DNA to check that call. CDR3 length: 15 residues. Germline loops: CDR1 SEHNR, CDR2 FQNEAQ (reference sequence). The CDR3 loop reads CASSLATGKQETQYF.